These 9 T cell receptor beta chains came from one sample sequenced in a study of blood T cell repertoires in COVID-19. Clones were sequenced by immunoSEQ multiplex PCR, and TCRdb holds only the in-frame ones, with some missing. The sample carries about 140,000 clones, 78% recorded once. Input material: peripheral blood. All receptors come from a woman in her sixties with acute or convalescent COVID-19.

The chain carries TRBV28 and TRBJ2-7; 7 bases fit TRBD1. V lost 2 bases to trimming and J lost 3 bases; unmatched junction nucleotides: 7. The germline V gene encodes CDR1 MDHEN and CDR2 SYDVKM. The CDR3 runs 15 residues. The DNA of the CDR3 is TGTGCCAGCAGTTTAATGAGGACAGGCTACTACGAGCAGTACTTC. The encoded protein is CASSLMRTGYYEQYF.

This chain uses TRBV27 with TRBJ2-1, with 7 bases that match TRBD2. The CDR3 runs to 14 residues. V was clipped by 8 bases and J by 0 bases; unmatched bases: 4. Germline CDR1 reads MNHEY; CDR2 reads SMNVEV (reference sequence). In DNA, the CDR3 is TGTGCCAGCCGAGCGGGAAGCTCCTACAATGAGCAGTTCTTC. Translation: CASRAGSSYNEQFF.

The J gene is TRBJ1-2, the V gene TRBV7-9, with TRBD1 identical over 7 bases. V trimming: 3 bases; J trimming: 4 bases; junction bases outside the gene matches: 8. In germline, CDR1 is SEHNR, CDR2 FQNEAQ (reference sequence). The CDR3 loop spans 15 amino acids. The CDR3 sequence is CASSLGATGPYGYTF. CDR3 nucleotides: TGTGCCAGCAGCTTGGGTGCGACAGGGCCCTATGGCTACACCTTC.

V usage is TRBV5-6 and J usage is TRBJ1-5, with 8 bases fitting TRBD1. V lost 3 bases and J lost 6; bases outside the gene matches: 8. Per germline, CDR1 SGHDT and CDR2 YYEEEE. The CDR3 runs 15 residues. The CDR3, as DNA: TGTGCCAGCAGCTATGGGACAGGCTCGGCTCAGCCCCAGCATTTT. Protein sequence: CASSYGTGSAQPQHF.

This clone was counted only a few times. This chain uses TRBV21-1 with TRBJ2-1; TRBD2, as called in the table, went unchecked against the DNA. TRBV21-1 is deemed a pseudogene. The CDR3 extends over 18 amino acids. CDR3 nucleotide sequence: TGTGCCAGCAGCAAAGTTGATCTGGCTAGCGGGGTTTACAATGAGCAGTTCTTC. Translating it yields CASSKVDLASGVYNEQFF.

The J gene is TRBJ2-1, the V gene TRBV6-2 or TRBV6-3; 8 positions match TRBD1. V shed 5 bases and J 7 bases; nucleotides not matched to a gene: 4. The CDR3 runs 13 residues. Germline V lookup: CDR1 MNHEY, CDR2 SVGEGT. CDR3 sequence: CASSPRDRNEQFF. The CDR3 DNA is TGTGCCAGCAGTCCCCGGGACAGGAATGAGCAGTTCTTC.

This clone was counted between two and nine times. The rearrangement joins TRBV5-1 to TRBJ2-2; D may be TRBD1 (6 bases). This CDR3 spans 14 amino acids. V gave up 3 bases and J gave up 5 bases, with 11 bases separating them. From germline, CDR1 is SGHRS and CDR2 YFSETQ. The CDR3 loop reads CASSYGQLTGELFF. The CDR3 DNA reads as TGCGCCAGCAGCTATGGACAGCTTACCGGGGAGCTGTTTTTT.

V usage is TRBV25-1 and J usage is TRBJ2-3, with D unclear. CDR3 length: 11 residues. Germline loops: CDR1 MGHDK, CDR2 SYGVNS. V shed 5 bases and J shed 3 bases, with 3 bases lying between them. CDR3 nucleotide sequence: TGTGCCAGCAGTCGTACAGATACGCAGTATTTT. It codes for CASSRTDTQYF. Full variable domain (outside the CDR3, taken from reference TRBV25-1 and TRBJ2-3): EADIYQTPRYLVIGTGKKITLECSQTMGHDKMYWYQQDPGMELHLIHYSYGVNSTEKGDLSSESTVSRIRTEHFPLTLESARPSHTSQYLCASSRTDTQYFGPGTRLTVL.

This sequence joins TRBV30 and TRBJ2-1; TRBD1 might be the D (6 bases). With 3 bases removed from V and 9 bases from J, the gap between germline ends came to 12 bases. Per germline, CDR1 GTSNPN and CDR2 SVGIG (reference sequence). The CDR3 sequence is 12 residues long. The CDR3 spells CAWSRQAGEQFF. In DNA form, the CDR3 reads TGTGCCTGGAGCCGACAGGCGGGTGAGCAGTTCTTC.